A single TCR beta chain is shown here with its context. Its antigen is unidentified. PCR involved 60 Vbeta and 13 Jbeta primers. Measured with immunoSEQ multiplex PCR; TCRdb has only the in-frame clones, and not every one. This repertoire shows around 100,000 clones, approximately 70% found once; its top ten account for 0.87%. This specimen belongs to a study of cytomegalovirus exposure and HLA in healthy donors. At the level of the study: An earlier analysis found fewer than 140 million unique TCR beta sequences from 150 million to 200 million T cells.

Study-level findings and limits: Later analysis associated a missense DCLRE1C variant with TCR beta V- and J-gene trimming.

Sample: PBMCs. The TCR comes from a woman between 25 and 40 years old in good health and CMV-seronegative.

CDR3: CAWSGALNTGELFF. Written as DNA, the CDR3 is TGTGCCTGGAGTGGGGCCTTGAACACCGGGGAGCTGTTTTTT. V gene TRBV30 combines with J gene TRBJ2-2; no clear D gene. The CDR3 extends over 14 amino acids. Between the trimmed V and J ends, which lost 1 base and 1 base, there was a span of 7 bases. The germline CDR1 and CDR2 sequences are GTSNPN and SVGIG (reference sequence). Based on the CDR3 plus reference TRBV30 and TRBJ2-2, the full variable domain is SQTIHQWPATLVQPVGSPLSLECTVEGTSNPNLYWYRQAAGRGLQLLFYSVGIGQISSEVPQNLSASRPQDRQFILSSKKLLLSDSGFYLCAWSGALNTGELFFGEGSRLTVL.